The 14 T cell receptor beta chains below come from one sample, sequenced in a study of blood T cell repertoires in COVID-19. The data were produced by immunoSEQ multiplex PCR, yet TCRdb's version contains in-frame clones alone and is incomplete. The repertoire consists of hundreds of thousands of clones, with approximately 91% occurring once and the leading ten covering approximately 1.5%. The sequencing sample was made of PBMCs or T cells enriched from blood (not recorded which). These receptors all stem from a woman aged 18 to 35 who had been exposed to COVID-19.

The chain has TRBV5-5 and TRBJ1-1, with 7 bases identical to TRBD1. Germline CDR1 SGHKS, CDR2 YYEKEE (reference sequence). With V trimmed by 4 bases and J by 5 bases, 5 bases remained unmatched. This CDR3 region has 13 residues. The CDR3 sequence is CASSIHRGTEAFF. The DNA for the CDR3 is TGTGCCAGCAGCATCCACAGGGGAACTGAAGCTTTCTTT.

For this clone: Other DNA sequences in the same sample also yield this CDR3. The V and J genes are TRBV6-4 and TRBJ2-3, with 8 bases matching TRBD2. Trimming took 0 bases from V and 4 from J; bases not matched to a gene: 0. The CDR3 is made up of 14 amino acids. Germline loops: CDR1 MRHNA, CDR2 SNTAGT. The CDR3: CASSDSGRADTQYF. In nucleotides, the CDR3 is TGTGCCAGCAGTGACTCCGGGAGGGCAGATACGCAGTATTTT.

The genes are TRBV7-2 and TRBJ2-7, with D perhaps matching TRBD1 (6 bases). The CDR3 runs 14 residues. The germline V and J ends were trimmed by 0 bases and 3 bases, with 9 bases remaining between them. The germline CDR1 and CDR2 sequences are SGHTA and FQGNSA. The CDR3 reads CASSLAAGDYEQYF. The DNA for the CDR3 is TGTGCCAGCAGCTTAGCGGCAGGGGACTACGAGCAGTACTTC.

The chain's CDR3 is CASMVILAGDTSTDTQYF. In DNA, the CDR3 is TGTGCCAGCATGGTAATACTAGCGGGGGATACTAGCACAGATACGCAGTATTTT. The chain carries TRBV2 and TRBJ2-3; TRBD2 matches 11 bases. Looked up from germline, CDR1 is SNHLY and CDR2 is FYNNEI. There are 18 residues in the CDR3. V lost 7 bases and J lost 0; bases outside the gene matches: 12.

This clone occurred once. The chain's CDR3 is CASRRGGYEQYF. In DNA, the CDR3 is TGTGCCAGCAGACGGGGGGGCTACGAGCAGTACTTC. The rearrangement uses TRBV3-1 (or the pseudogene TRBV3-2) and TRBJ2-7; 8 positions match TRBD2. CDR1 and CDR2 from the germline V gene are LGHDT and YNNKEL (reference sequence). V shed 6 bases, J shed 3 bases, and the junction held 1 base outside the gene matches. The CDR3 spans 12 residues.

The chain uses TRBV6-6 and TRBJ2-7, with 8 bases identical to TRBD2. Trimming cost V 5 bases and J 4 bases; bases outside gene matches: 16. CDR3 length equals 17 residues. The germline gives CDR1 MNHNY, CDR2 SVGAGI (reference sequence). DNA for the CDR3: TGTGCCAGCAGTCGGAGACCAGAGCGGGGGATCGAATACGAGCAGTACTTC. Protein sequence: CASSRRPERGIEYEQYF.

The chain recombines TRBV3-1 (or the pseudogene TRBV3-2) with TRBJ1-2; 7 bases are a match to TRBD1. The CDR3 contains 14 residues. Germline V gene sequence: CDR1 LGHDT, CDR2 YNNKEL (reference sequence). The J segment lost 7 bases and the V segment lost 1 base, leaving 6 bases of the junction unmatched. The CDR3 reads CASSQVKTGSGYTF. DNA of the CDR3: TGTGCCAGCAGCCAAGTAAAGACAGGGTCTGGCTACACCTTC.

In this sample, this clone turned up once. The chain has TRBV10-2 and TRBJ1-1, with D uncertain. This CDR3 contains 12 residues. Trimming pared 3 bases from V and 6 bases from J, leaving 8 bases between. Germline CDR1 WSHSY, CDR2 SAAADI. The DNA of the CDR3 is TGCGCCAGCAGTGATTTAGTACCTGAAGCTTTCTTT. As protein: CASSDLVPEAFF.

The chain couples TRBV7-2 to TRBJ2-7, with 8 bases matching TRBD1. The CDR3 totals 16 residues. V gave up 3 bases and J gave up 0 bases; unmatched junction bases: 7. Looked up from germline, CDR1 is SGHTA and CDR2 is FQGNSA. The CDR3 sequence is CASSFLGTGASYEQYF. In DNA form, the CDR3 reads TGTGCCAGCAGCTTCCTCGGGACAGGAGCCTCCTACGAGCAGTACTTC.

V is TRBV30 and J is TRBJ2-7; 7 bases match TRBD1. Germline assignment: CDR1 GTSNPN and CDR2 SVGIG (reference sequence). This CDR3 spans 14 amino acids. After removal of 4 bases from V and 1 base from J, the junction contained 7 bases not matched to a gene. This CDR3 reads CAWTGQERSYEQYF. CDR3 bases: TGTGCCTGGACCGGACAGGAGAGATCCTACGAGCAGTACTTC.

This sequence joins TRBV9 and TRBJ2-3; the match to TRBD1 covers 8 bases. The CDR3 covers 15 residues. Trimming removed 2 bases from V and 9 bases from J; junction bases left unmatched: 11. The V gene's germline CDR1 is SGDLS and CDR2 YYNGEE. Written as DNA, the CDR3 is TGTGCCAGCAGCGTGGGACAGGCACAGGATACAACGCAGTATTTT. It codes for CASSVGQAQDTTQYF. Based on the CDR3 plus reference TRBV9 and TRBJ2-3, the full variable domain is DSGVTQTPKHLITATGQRVTLRCSPRSGDLSVYWYQQSLDQGLQFLIQYYNGEERAKGNILERFSAQQFPDLHSELNLSSLELGDSALYFCASSVGQAQDTTQYFGPGTRLTVL.

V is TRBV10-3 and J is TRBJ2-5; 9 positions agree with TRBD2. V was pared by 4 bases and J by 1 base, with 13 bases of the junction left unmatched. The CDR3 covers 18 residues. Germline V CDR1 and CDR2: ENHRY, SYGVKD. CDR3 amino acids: CAISAGSGLAGRQETQYF. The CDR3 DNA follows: TGTGCCATCAGTGCTGGGAGTGGGCTAGCGGGACGCCAAGAGACCCAGTACTTC.

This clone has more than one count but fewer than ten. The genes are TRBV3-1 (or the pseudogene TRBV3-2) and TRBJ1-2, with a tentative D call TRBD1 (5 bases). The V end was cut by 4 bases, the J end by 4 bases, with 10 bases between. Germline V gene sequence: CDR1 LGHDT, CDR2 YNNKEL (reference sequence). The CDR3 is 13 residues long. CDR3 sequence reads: CASSPFDSYGYTF. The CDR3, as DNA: TGTGCCAGCAGCCCATTCGACAGCTATGGCTACACCTTC.

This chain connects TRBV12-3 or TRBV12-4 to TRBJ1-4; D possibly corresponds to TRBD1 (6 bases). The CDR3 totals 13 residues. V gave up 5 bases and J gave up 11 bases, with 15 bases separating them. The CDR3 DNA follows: TGTGCCAGCAGTGGAACAGGGTCCCCGAAACTGTTTTTT. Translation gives CASSGTGSPKLFF.